Listed here are 16 T cell receptor beta chains from one sample, sequenced in a study of cytomegalovirus exposure and HLA in healthy donors. A multiplex PCR was run with 60 Vbeta primers and 13 Jbeta primers. Here immunoSEQ multiplex PCR was the method, and the copy in TCRdb shows in-frame clones only, minus some. Of some 170,000 clones in the sample, about 10% were seen once. Input material: PBMCs. The receptors were sampled from a woman younger than 45 in good health and CMV-seropositive.

This clone turned up a few times. The chain couples TRBV13 to TRBJ2-7; D unclear. The germline V gene has CDR1 PRHDT and CDR2 FYEKMQ (reference sequence). The V end lost 3 bases, the J end lost 6 bases, and 12 bases lay between the germline ends. This CDR3 has 13 amino acids. The CDR3, as DNA: TGTGCCAGCAGCTTGAGAGTCCGTCGCGAGCAGTACTTC. Amino acid sequence: CASSLRVRREQYF.

In its sample, this clone was seen many times. The chain has TRBV6-6 and TRBJ1-1; 7 nucleotides match TRBD1. J was trimmed by 5 bases and V by 6 bases; bases with no gene match: 6. The CDR3 has 13 residues. Germline CDR1 reads MNHNY; CDR2 reads SVGAGI (reference sequence). CDR3 amino acids: CASRPTGETEAFF. The CDR3 nucleotides read TGTGCCAGCAGACCCACAGGGGAAACTGAAGCTTTCTTT.

J is TRBJ1-2 and V is TRBV7-9; D not certain. CDR3 length equals 13 residues. CDR1 and CDR2 (germline): SEHNR, FQNEAQ (reference sequence). Trimming left V 1 base short and J 8 bases short, with 11 bases between. The CDR3 region is CASSLEHWQGYTF. The CDR3, as DNA: TGTGCCAGCAGCTTAGAACATTGGCAAGGCTACACCTTC.

The chain carries TRBV7-2 and TRBJ1-2; 7 positions agree with TRBD1. The CDR3 consists of 14 residues. V trimming: 1 base; J trimming: 8 bases; junction bases outside the gene matches: 7. The V gene's germline CDR1 is SGHTA and CDR2 FQGNSA. CDR3 region: CASSLDPGGRGYTF. The CDR3 DNA is TGTGCCAGCAGCTTAGATCCAGGGGGGCGAGGCTACACCTTC.

This chain links TRBV4-1 with TRBJ2-7, with D possibly TRBD1 on 5 matching bases. CDR3 length: 13 amino acids. Trimming took off 0 bases at V and 9 bases at J, with 12 bases between the two ends. Germline assignment: CDR1 MGHRA and CDR2 YSYEKL. CDR3 loop: CASSQESQGRQYF. The CDR3 DNA follows: TGCGCCAGCAGCCAAGAGAGCCAGGGCAGGCAGTACTTC.

This clone was detected a few times. The chain is built from TRBV5-1 and TRBJ1-2; D not certain. V lost 0 bases, J lost 4 bases, and 10 bases lay in between. This CDR3 is 14 amino acids long. CDR1 and CDR2 (germline): SGHRS, YFSETQ. CDR3 sequence: CASSLGTPVYGYTF. The DNA of the CDR3 is TGCGCCAGCAGCTTGGGGACTCCGGTCTATGGCTACACCTTC.

This clone was seen more than once but under ten times. This chain links TRBV2 with TRBJ2-1; 7 positions agree with TRBD2. Germline trimming cut 5 bases from V and 4 bases from J; bases unmatched to any gene: 2. The CDR3 has 13 residues. Germline-derived CDR1 and CDR2 are SNHLY and FYNNEI. The DNA for the CDR3 is TGTGCCAGCAGTAATAGCGGGTACAATGAGCAGTTCTTC. Encoded protein: CASSNSGYNEQFF.

This rearrangement joins TRBV5-4 to TRBJ2-2; 10 bases match TRBD2. The CDR3 sequence is 17 residues long. From germline, CDR1 is SGHNT and CDR2 YYREEE (reference sequence). J was trimmed by 6 bases and V by 0 bases; bases with no gene match: 8. Here the CDR3 reads CASSLVVLAGSSGELFF. The CDR3 DNA is TGTGCCAGCAGCTTGGTAGTACTAGCGGGATCGTCCGGGGAGCTGTTTTTT.

The chain couples TRBV4-1 to TRBJ2-7, with D hard to call. Trimming stripped 0 bases from V and 2 bases from J, with 11 bases between. The germline CDR1 and CDR2 sequences are MGHRA and YSYEKL. This CDR3 contains 15 residues. Written as DNA, the CDR3 is TGCGCCAGCAGCCAAGATGTCGGGTCTCCCTACGAGCAGTACTTC. It yields the protein CASSQDVGSPYEQYF.

The V call is TRBV12-2, the J call TRBJ1-2; whether TRBD1, the table's D call, matches the DNA was not checked. TRBV12-2 is annotated as a pseudogene. There are 17 residues in the CDR3. As DNA, the CDR3 is TGTGCAAGTCGCATACCGCCGACAGGACGCGGAAACTATGGCTACACCTTC. It encodes CASRIPPTGRGNYGYTF.

The rearrangement uses TRBV4-1 and TRBJ2-5, with D perhaps matching TRBD1 (6 bases). The CDR3 runs to 15 residues. Trimming removed 4 bases from V and 5 bases from J, with 17 bases in between. Germline CDR1 and CDR2: MGHRA and YSYEKL. CDR3 in amino acids: CASSPRTAAGETQYF. As DNA, the CDR3 is TGCGCCAGCAGCCCCCGGACAGCGGCCGGGGAGACCCAGTACTTC.

This clone was seen more than once but under ten times. The CDR3 spells CASSTGTGPQETQYF. As DNA, the CDR3 is TGTGCCAGCAGCACCGGGACAGGGCCTCAAGAGACCCAGTACTTC. This chain joins TRBV11-1 and TRBJ2-5; 9 bases fit TRBD1. Germline V gives CDR1 SGHAT, CDR2 FQDESV (reference sequence). This CDR3 is built from 15 residues. V lost 5 bases and J lost 2; bases outside the gene matches: 6.

This clone occurred a few times. The gene calls are TRBV5-1 and TRBJ2-7, with D possibly being TRBD2 (6 bases). The CDR3 loop spans 14 amino acids. Trimming took off 0 bases at V and 3 bases at J, with 10 bases between the two ends. Looked up from germline, CDR1 is SGHRS and CDR2 is YFSETQ. The CDR3 coding sequence is TGCGCCAGCAGCTTGGGGGGGGTGGACTACGAGCAGTACTTC. This encodes CASSLGGVDYEQYF.

This clone has just a few counts. The chain links TRBV18 to TRBJ1-1; D not resolved. Germline V gene sequence: CDR1 KGHSH, CDR2 LQKENI. The CDR3 runs to 13 residues. V was clipped by 2 bases and J by 6 bases, with 10 bases between them. The CDR3 here is CASSPKREPEAFF. The CDR3 bases are TGTGCCAGCTCACCAAAAAGGGAGCCTGAAGCTTTCTTT.

This rearrangement joins TRBV18 to TRBJ2-2; 11 bases are a match to TRBD1. This CDR3 has 16 amino acids. The V gene end was trimmed by 1 base and the J gene end by 7 bases; junction bases not matched to a gene: 5. Germline V gene data show CDR1 as KGHSH and CDR2 as LQKENI. Written as DNA, the CDR3 is TGTGCCAGCTCACCACTCAGGACAGGGGGCAACGGGGAGCTGTTTTTT. Translation gives CASSPLRTGGNGELFF.

The rearrangement links TRBV6-1 to TRBJ2-7; tentative D call: TRBD1 (5 bases). Germline loops: CDR1 MNHNS, CDR2 SASEGT. The CDR3 consists of 12 residues. The V end was cut by 5 bases, the J end by 2 bases, with 7 bases between. CDR3: CASSKGPYEQYF. In nucleotides, the CDR3 is TGTGCCAGCAGTAAGGGGCCCTACGAGCAGTACTTC.